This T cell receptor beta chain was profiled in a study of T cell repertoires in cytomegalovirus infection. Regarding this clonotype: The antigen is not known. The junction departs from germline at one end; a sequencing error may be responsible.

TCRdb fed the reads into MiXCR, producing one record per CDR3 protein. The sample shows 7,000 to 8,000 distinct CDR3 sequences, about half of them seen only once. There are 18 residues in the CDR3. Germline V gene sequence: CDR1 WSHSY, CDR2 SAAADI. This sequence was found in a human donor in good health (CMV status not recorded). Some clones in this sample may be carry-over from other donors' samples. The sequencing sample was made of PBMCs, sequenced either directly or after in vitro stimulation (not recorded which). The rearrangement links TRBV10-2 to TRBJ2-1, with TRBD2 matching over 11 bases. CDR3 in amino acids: CASSEMKPGLAVYNDPYF. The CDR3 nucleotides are TGCGCCAGCAGTGAAATGAAACCGGGACTAGCGGTTTACAATGATCCGTACTTC.